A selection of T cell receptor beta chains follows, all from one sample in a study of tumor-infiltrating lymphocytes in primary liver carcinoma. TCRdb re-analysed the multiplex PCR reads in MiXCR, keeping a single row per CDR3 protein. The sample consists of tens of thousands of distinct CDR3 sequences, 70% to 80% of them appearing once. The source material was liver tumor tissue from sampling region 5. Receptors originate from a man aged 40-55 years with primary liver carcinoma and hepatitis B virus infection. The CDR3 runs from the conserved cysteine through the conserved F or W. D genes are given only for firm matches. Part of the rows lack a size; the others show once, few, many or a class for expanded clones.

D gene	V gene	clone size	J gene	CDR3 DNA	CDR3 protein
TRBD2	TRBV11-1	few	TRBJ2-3	TGTGCCAGCAGCAAGGGACTAGCGGTTAGCACAGATACGCAGTATTTT	CASSKGLAVSTDTQYF
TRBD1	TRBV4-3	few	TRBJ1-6	TGCGCTAGCAGCTCATGGGACAGGGGAAGGAATTCATCCCTCCACTTT	CASSSWDRGRNSSLHF
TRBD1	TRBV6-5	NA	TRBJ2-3	TGTGCAAACAGAGAACAGGGGTGGGGGACAGATACGCAGTATTTT	CANREQGWGTDTQYF
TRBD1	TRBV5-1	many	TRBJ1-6	TGCGCCAGCAGCTTGAACAGGGGAATTAGCAGTTCACCCCTCCACTTT	CASSLNRGISSSPLHF
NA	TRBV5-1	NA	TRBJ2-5	TGCGCCGGCAGTTTGGCAGGGGCCCAAGAGACCCAGTACTTC	CAGSLAGAQETQYF
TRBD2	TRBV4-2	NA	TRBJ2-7	TGTGCCGGCAGCCAAGGTAGCGGGAGGGACAACGAGCGGTACTTC	CAGSQGSGRDNERYF
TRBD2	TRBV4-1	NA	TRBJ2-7	TGCGCCAGCAGCCAAGAAAGGACTAGCGGGGATATCTACGAGCAGTACTTC	CASSQERTSGDIYEQYF
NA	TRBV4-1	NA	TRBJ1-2	TGCGCCAGCAGCCAATCAGGGGATGGCTACACCTTC	CASSQSGDGYTF
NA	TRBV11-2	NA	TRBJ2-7	TGTGTCATCAGCTTGCCAGATGAAACTCAGCGGACTTACTTC	CVISLPDETQRTYF
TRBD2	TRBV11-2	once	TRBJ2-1	TGTGCCTGCAGCTTCCAATGGGTCCCTGGGACTAGCGGGAGTCATGAGCAGTTCTTT	CACSFQWVPGTSGSHEQFF
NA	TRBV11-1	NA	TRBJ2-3	TGTGCCAGCAGCCCCTCCCCTGGCGGGAAGGCGTCTGCACGGTATTTT	CASSPSPGGKASARYF
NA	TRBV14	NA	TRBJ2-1	TGTGCTAGCAGCCGAGATGCCCTTTGGGCCCCCTACAATGAGCAGTTCTTC	CASSRDALWAPYNEQFF
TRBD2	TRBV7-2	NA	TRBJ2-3	TGTGCCAGCAGCGTGAATAGCGGGAGATTCGGTGCGGAGACGCAGTATTTT	CASSVNSGRFGAETQYF
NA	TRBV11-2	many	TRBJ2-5	TGTGCCAGCAGCTTAGGGGTCGCTTTCCGACTCCAAGAGACCCAGTACTTC	CASSLGVAFRLQETQYF
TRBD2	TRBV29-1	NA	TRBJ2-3	TGCAGCGCCCAGCGGGGGAGCACGGATACGCAGTATTTT	CSAQRGSTDTQYF
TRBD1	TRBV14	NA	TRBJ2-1	TGTGCCAGTAGCCAAGAGGGTCATGTGACAGGGTACAATGAGCAGTTCTTC	CASSQEGHVTGYNEQFF
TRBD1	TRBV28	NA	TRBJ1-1	TGTTCCAGCATCTCTGCCCAGGGGGCCGACACTGAAGCTTTCTTT	CSSISAQGADTEAFF
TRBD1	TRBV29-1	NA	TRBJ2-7	TGCAGCATTGAAGAAGAAGGACAGGGGGTCTACGAGCACTACTTC	CSIEEEGQGVYEHYF
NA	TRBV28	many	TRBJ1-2	TGTGCCAGCAGTGAGGCCCAGGGAAATGGCTACACCTTC	CASSEAQGNGYTF
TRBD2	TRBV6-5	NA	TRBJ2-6	TGTACCAGCAGTTCGTCCGGGACTAGCTGGTATTCCGGGGCCAACGTCCTGACTTTC	CTSSSSGTSWYSGANVLTF
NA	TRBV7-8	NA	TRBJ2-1	TGTGCCAGCAGCTTATACGGGGTCGCGAGCTCCTACAATGAACAGTTCTTC	CASSLYGVASSYNEQFF
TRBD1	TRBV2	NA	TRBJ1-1	TGTGCCAGCAGGTGGGACAGTCAGGGTGAAGCTTTCTTC	CASRWDSQGEAFF
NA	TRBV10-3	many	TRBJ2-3	TGTGCCATCAGTGTAACGACCTACACAGATACGCAGTATTTT	CAISVTTYTDTQYF
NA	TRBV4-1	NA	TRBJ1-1	TGTGCCAGCAGCCTCTCCGGGGGTGGGAACACTAAAGCTTTCTTT	CASSLSGGGNTKAFF
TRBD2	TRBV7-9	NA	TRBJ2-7	TGTGCCAGTAGCTTAGGGTCCGGGACTATCGGAGGCTATGAGCAGTACTTC	CASSLGSGTIGGYEQYF
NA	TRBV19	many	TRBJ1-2	TGTGCCAGTAGTGAGGGTCCGTACTATGGCTACACCTTC	CASSEGPYYGYTF
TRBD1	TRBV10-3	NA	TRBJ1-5	TGTGCCATCAGCCGCGGAGAGGGGGCAAGGGAGCCCCAGCATTTT	CAISRGEGAREPQHF
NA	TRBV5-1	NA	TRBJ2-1	TGCGCCAGCAGCTTGTTAGTGACTAGTGACAATGAGCGGTTCTTC	CASSLLVTSDNERFF